This TCR beta chain was retrieved from a study of prognosis after radiotherapy for stage I lung cancer. Study summary: Stage I non-small cell lung cancer patients were enrolled from April 2018 to early 2019.

This clonotype came up many times. The CDR3 has 14 residues. In germline, CDR1 is DFQATT, CDR2 SNEGSKA (reference sequence). Trimming stripped 3 bases from V and 1 base from J, with 9 bases between. The authors amplified TCR beta CDR3 from genomic DNA using two-round multiplex PCR. Round one of PCR was performed, and it used primers specific to each TRBV and TRBJ gene. TCRdb re-called the multiplex PCR reads through MiXCR, storing one row per CDR3 protein. The table records more than 15,000 distinct CDR3 sequences, 30% to 40% of them present only once. This chain connects TRBV20-1 to TRBJ2-2, with D maybe TRBD2 (6 bases). The TCR comes from a donor at least 50 years old with non-small cell lung cancer. Sequences were derived from PBMCs, sampled before or after stereotactic body radiation therapy (not recorded which). CDR3 region: CSASPRENTGELFF. The DNA for the CDR3 is TGCAGTGCTAGTCCGCGGGAGAACACCGGGGAGCTGTTTTTT.